The 21 T cell receptor beta chains below come from one sample, sequenced in a study of OX40 agonist ivuxolimab in advanced cancers. Only in-frame clones appear in the TCRdb table, and some are missing; sequencing was by immunoSEQ multiplex PCR. The data hold 70,000 or so clones, with more than 75% observed a single time. The starting material was CD4+ or CD8+ T cells sorted from blood, obtained in a trial of the OX40 agonist ivuxolimab. These TCRs come from an adult with an advanced solid tumor such as melanoma, head and neck, liver or kidney cancer.

This clone has a single count. This rearrangement joins TRBV5-1 to TRBJ1-1; tentatively, D is TRBD1 (6 bases). Germline V CDR1 and CDR2: SGHRS, YFSETQ. Trimming took 5 bases from V and 3 from J, leaving 14 bases between them. The CDR3 is 14 amino acids. The CDR3 here is CASRPGRGDTEAFF. CDR3 nucleotide sequence: TGCGCCAGCAGACCCGGCAGGGGTGACACTGAAGCTTTCTTT.

V and J are TRBV28 and TRBJ2-7; no clear D gene. Germline V lookup: CDR1 MDHEN, CDR2 SYDVKM. This CDR3 is built from 13 residues. Trimming removed 0 bases from V and 5 bases from J, with 8 bases in between. CDR3 nucleotides: TGTGCCAGCAGTTTATGGGCCAAAAACGAGCAGTACTTC. It yields the protein CASSLWAKNEQYF.

This clone occurred a few times. V gene TRBV4-1 combines with J gene TRBJ1-1; D not resolved. From germline, CDR1 is MGHRA and CDR2 YSYEKL. CDR3 length equals 14 residues. Trimming removed 0 bases at V and 0 bases at J, with 5 bases between. CDR3 region: CASSQDGMNTEAFF. The CDR3 nucleotides read TGCGCCAGCAGCCAAGATGGGATGAACACTGAAGCTTTCTTT.

This clone was found a few times. The V gene is TRBV19, the J gene TRBJ1-5; D remains ambiguous. The CDR3 has 13 residues. Germline lookup yields CDR1 LNHDA and CDR2 SQIVND (reference sequence). V lost 3 bases to trimming and J lost 4 bases, with 7 bases between them. The CDR3 is CASSIEQNQPQHF. The DNA of the CDR3 is TGTGCCAGTAGTATCGAACAGAATCAGCCCCAGCATTTT.

The CDR3: CASSLTGANVQYF. The CDR3 DNA sequence: TGTGCCAGCAGTTTAACCGGGGCCAATGTGCAGTACTTC. V usage is TRBV28 and J usage is TRBJ2-7; D assignment may be TRBD1 or TRBD2 (5 bases each). In germline, CDR1 is MDHEN, CDR2 SYDVKM. The CDR3 spans 13 residues. V dropped 2 bases and J dropped 9 bases, with 14 bases sitting between them.

V and J are TRBV28 and TRBJ1-5; TRBD1 matches at 10 bases. The CDR3 consists of 15 residues. CDR1 is MDHEN, CDR2 SYDVKM, per germline. Losses at the gene ends were 9 bases for V and 2 bases for J; bases not matched to a gene: 7. CDR3 sequence reads: CASLTGGRGNQPQHF. In DNA form, the CDR3 reads TGTGCCAGTCTGACAGGGGGCAGGGGCAATCAGCCCCAGCATTTT.

This clone turned up a few times. J is TRBJ2-3 and V is TRBV9; D unresolved. Trimming left V 1 base short and J 2 bases short, with 14 bases between. In germline, CDR1 is SGDLS, CDR2 YYNGEE. This CDR3 is 16 amino acids long. This CDR3 is CASSVTSLRPTDTQYF. CDR3 bases: TGTGCCAGCAGCGTAACATCCCTAAGGCCCACAGATACGCAGTATTTT.

The chain is built from TRBV14 and TRBJ1-3, with TRBD1 matching over 10 bases. CDR3 size: 15 residues. Germline trimming cut 4 bases from V and 2 bases from J; bases unmatched to any gene: 2. Germline loops: CDR1 SGHDN, CDR2 FVKESK. CDR3 amino acids: CASSPGQGPGNTIYF. In nucleotides, the CDR3 is TGTGCCAGCAGCCCGGGACAGGGGCCTGGAAACACCATATATTTT. The full variable domain, rest sourced from reference TRBV14 and TRBJ1-3, is EAGVTQFPSHSVIEKGQTVTLRCDPISGHDNLYWYRRVMGKEIKFLLHFVKESKQDESGMPNNRFLAERTGGTYSTLKVQPAELEDSGVYFCASSPGQGPGNTIYFGEGSWLTVV.

The rearrangement uses TRBV6-1 and TRBJ2-2, with 8 bases matching TRBD1. Per germline, CDR1 MNHNS and CDR2 SASEGT. V gave up 6 bases and J gave up 2 bases; unmatched junction bases: 2. There are 14 residues in the CDR3. CDR3 in DNA: TGTGCCAGCAGCAGGGGGCTAAACACCGGGGAGCTGTTTTTT. As protein: CASSRGLNTGELFF.

The CDR3 nucleotides read TGCGCCAGCAGTGACGGGAGCTCCTACAATGAGCAGTTCTTC. Its protein is CASSDGSSYNEQFF. The rearrangement joins TRBV10-1 to TRBJ2-1, with a possible D match to TRBD2 (6 bases). Trimming pared 3 bases from V and 0 bases from J, leaving 6 bases between. The CDR3 contains 14 residues. CDR1 WNHNN and CDR2 SYGVQD come from the germline V gene (reference sequence).

The chain links TRBV5-6 to TRBJ2-3; TRBD1 might be the D (5 bases). Germline CDR1 is SGHDT and CDR2 is YYEEEE. The CDR3 has 15 amino acids. Between the trimmed V and J ends, which lost 0 bases and 3 bases, there was a span of 11 bases. In DNA form, the CDR3 reads TGTGCCAGCAGCTTGGTCGGCAGGGATACAGATACGCAGTATTTT. This codes for CASSLVGRDTDTQYF.

The V and J genes are TRBV9 and TRBJ1-3; possibly TRBD1 for D (5 bases). Germline loops: CDR1 SGDLS, CDR2 YYNGEE. The V end lost 3 bases, the J end lost 0 bases, and 13 bases lay between the germline ends. The CDR3 runs to 16 residues. This CDR3 reads CASSAQEASSGNTIYF. The CDR3 nucleotides read TGTGCCAGCAGCGCACAGGAGGCGAGCTCTGGAAACACCATATATTTT.

The V call is TRBV6-6, the J call TRBJ1-5, with a possible D match to TRBD1 (6 bases). This CDR3 is 14 amino acids long. Germline assignment: CDR1 MNHNY and CDR2 SVGAGI (reference sequence). V gave up 2 bases and J gave up 7 bases, with 12 bases separating them. The CDR3 spells CASSYGPGVQPQHF. The CDR3 DNA follows: TGTGCCAGCAGTTACGGGCCAGGGGTGCAGCCCCAGCATTTT.

The J gene is TRBJ2-7, the V gene TRBV27; 15 nucleotides agree with TRBD2. Trimming removed 10 bases from V and 0 bases from J; junction bases left unmatched: 7. The CDR3 length is 16 residues. In germline, CDR1 is MNHEY, CDR2 SMNVEV (reference sequence). CDR3 sequence: CANGTSGRSVSYEQYF. The CDR3 DNA reads TGTGCCAACGGGACTAGCGGGAGGTCAGTCTCCTACGAGCAGTACTTC.

The chain recombines TRBV5-1 with TRBJ1-5, with TRBD1 as a possible D gene (5 bases). The germline gives CDR1 SGHRS, CDR2 YFSETQ. Trimming cost V 4 bases and J 3 bases, with 14 bases left between them. This CDR3 contains 15 residues. CDR3 sequence reads: CASSIRDLHNQPQHF. CDR3 coding DNA: TGCGCCAGCAGCATCCGGGACTTACACAATCAGCCCCAGCATTTT.

This chain uses TRBV7-2 with TRBJ1-5; TRBD1 matches 7 bases. CDR3 length equals 15 residues. Trimming cost V 5 bases and J 1 base; bases outside gene matches: 5. CDR1 and CDR2 (germline): SGHTA, FQGNSA. The CDR3 spells CASSTADRSNQPQHF. In nucleotides, the CDR3 is TGTGCCAGCAGCACCGCGGACAGGAGCAATCAGCCCCAGCATTTT.

V gene TRBV14 combines with J gene TRBJ2-1; D gene unclear. This CDR3 spans 12 amino acids. V gave up 0 bases and J gave up 7 bases, with 4 bases separating them. Germline V gene lookup returns CDR1 SGHDN and CDR2 FVKESK. DNA of the CDR3: TGTGCCAGCAGCCAAGATTGGAATGAGCAGTTCTTC. It specifies CASSQDWNEQFF.

This sequence joins TRBV6-1 and TRBJ2-5; no clear D gene. Trimming shortened V by 4 bases and J by 5 bases, and 8 bases separated the two germline ends. Germline CDR1 MNHNS, CDR2 SASEGT. The CDR3 is made up of 12 amino acids. CDR3 in amino acids: CASSVLSETQYF. CDR3 nucleotides: TGTGCCAGCAGTGTCTTAAGTGAGACCCAGTACTTC.

Only one count was recorded for this clone. The chain carries TRBV2 and TRBJ2-2, with unresolved D. The CDR3 is 15 amino acids. Trimming left V 3 bases short and J 7 bases short, with 15 bases between. Germline CDR1 and CDR2: SNHLY and FYNNEI. The CDR3 reads CASSDLGSDSGELFF. CDR3 in DNA: TGTGCCAGCAGTGATTTAGGGTCTGATAGCGGGGAGCTGTTTTTT.

This clone was detected only once. The chain carries TRBV19 and TRBJ2-7; TRBD1 aligns across 8 bases. The germline V gene has CDR1 LNHDA and CDR2 SQIVND (reference sequence). With V trimmed by 6 bases and J by 2 bases, 6 bases remained unmatched. The CDR3 loop spans 14 amino acids. This CDR3 is CASRADRGAYEQYF. The CDR3, as DNA: TGTGCCAGTAGAGCCGACAGGGGCGCCTACGAGCAGTACTTC.

CDR3: CATLDRGRYNEQFF. The DNA of the CDR3 is TGTGCCACCCTAGACAGGGGGCGTTACAATGAGCAGTTCTTC. The genes are TRBV19 and TRBJ2-1; 10 bases agree with TRBD1. Germline assignment: CDR1 LNHDA and CDR2 SQIVND (reference sequence). The ends lost 10 bases at V and 4 bases at J; junction bases unmatched: 7. The CDR3 has 14 amino acids. Full variable domain (missing parts from reference TRBV19 and TRBJ2-1): DGGITQSPKYLFRKEGQNVTLSCEQNLNHDAMYWYRQDPGQGLRLIYYSQIVNDFQKGDIAEGYSVSREKKESFPLTVTSAQKNPTAFYLCATLDRGRYNEQFFGPGTRLTVL.